This T cell receptor (beta chain) was captured by sequencing in a study of technical replicates of blood from a few donors. Data came from immunoSEQ multiplex PCR; TCRdb stores just in-frame clones and leaves some out. The data show tens of thousands of clones, roughly 93% seen once. Germline-derived CDR1 and CDR2 are SEHNR and FQNEAQ (reference sequence). The CDR3 has 12 amino acids. The ends were cut back, 0 bases at V and 6 bases at J, with 3 bases in the middle. The gene calls are TRBV7-9 and TRBJ2-1; unclear D gene. Sequences were obtained from T cells isolated from PBMCs. The TCR was taken from a human donor in good health. The DNA of the CDR3 is TGTGCCAGCAGCTTAGCCAGCAATGAGCAGTTCTTC. It specifies CASSLASNEQFF.